This is a list of T cell receptor beta chains from one sample in a study of blood T cell repertoires in COVID-19. The assay was immunoSEQ multiplex PCR, and TCRdb's table has in-frame clones only and misses some. Here the sample spans around 67,000 clones, more than 75% being singletons. Sequencing used peripheral blood. These receptors were collected from a man aged 50-59 years with active COVID-19. CDR3s include the opening cysteine and the closing phenylalanine or tryptophan. Fields, in order: CDR3 DNA, CDR3 protein, D gene, V gene, CDR3 length, clone size, J gene. The D gene is left open where the match is weak. Clone size appears in some rows only: once, few, many, or a class for an expanded clone.

TGTGCCAGCAGCGACTACTACGAGCAGTACTTC	CASSDYYEQYF	.	TRBV3-1/TRBV3-2	11	.	TRBJ2-7
TGTGCCTGGGACATGAACACTGAAGCTTTCTTT	CAWDMNTEAFF	.	TRBV30	11	.	TRBJ1-1
TGTGCCAGCAGTTCATTATCCGGGACTAGCGGGGCGCAGTACTTC	CASSSLSGTSGAQYF	TRBD2	TRBV6-2/TRBV6-3	15	.	TRBJ2-7
TGTGCCGGGGGGGATCCGAAGCTTAGCAATCAGCCCCAGCATTTT	CAGGDPKLSNQPQHF	.	TRBV28	15	.	TRBJ1-5
TGTGCCAGCTCACCTACCGGGACAGGGGGCAAATATCAGCCCCAGCATTTT	CASSPTGTGGKYQPQHF	TRBD1	TRBV18	17	once	TRBJ1-5
TGCGCCAGCAGCCAAGGACTAGCGGTAACCAATGAGCAGTTCTTC	CASSQGLAVTNEQFF	TRBD2	TRBV4-3	15	.	TRBJ2-1
TGTGCCAGCAGCCAGACTAGCGGGAAACAGACCCAGTACTTC	CASSQTSGKQTQYF	TRBD2	TRBV7-9	14	once	TRBJ2-5
TGTGCCAGCAGCTCGCTTCCCGGCAAGGGGAAGGCCTACGAGCAGTACTTC	CASSSLPGKGKAYEQYF	.	TRBV7-9	17	few	TRBJ2-7
TGTGCCACCAGTGATTGGACTAACGCAGATACGCAGTATTTT	CATSDWTNADTQYF	.	TRBV24-1	14	.	TRBJ2-3
TGTGCCAGCAGTGAAGGGACAGTGGCTAGGGAAAAACTGTTTTTT	CASSEGTVAREKLFF	.	TRBV6-1	15	.	TRBJ1-4
TGTGCCAGCAGCCCCGCGGACAGGATAACCTACAATGAGCAGTTCTTC	CASSPADRITYNEQFF	TRBD1	TRBV4-2	16	.	TRBJ2-1
TGTGCCAGCAGCTTAGAGGGGTCGTACACTGAAGCTTTCTTT	CASSLEGSYTEAFF	.	TRBV7-9	14	.	TRBJ1-1
TGTGCCTGGACGCGAAGCGGGCCCTACGAGCAGTACTTC	CAWTRSGPYEQYF	.	TRBV30	13	.	TRBJ2-7
TGTGCCAGTAGTATCACTGCCACCGGGAGGACACCCCTCCACTTT	CASSITATGRTPLHF	.	TRBV19	15	.	TRBJ1-6
TGTGCCAGTAGTAACAGGGAATTAAACACCGGGGAGCTGTTTTTT	CASSNRELNTGELFF	.	TRBV19	15	once	TRBJ2-2
TGTGCCAGCAGCTTGGGTCTTCTCTCGGGCACCGGGGAGCTGTTTTTT	CASSLGLLSGTGELFF	.	TRBV5-8	16	.	TRBJ2-2
TGTGCCAGCAGCGTAGGAGCGGGGGAGAGCTCCTACGAGCAGTACTTC	CASSVGAGESSYEQYF	TRBD2	TRBV9	16	.	TRBJ2-7
TGTGCCAGCAGCCCTAGCTGGGGCTATGGCTACACCTTC	CASSPSWGYGYTF	.	TRBV7-2	13	.	TRBJ1-2
TGTGCCAGCAGCCCGACAGGGTTCACAGATACGCAGTATTTT	CASSPTGFTDTQYF	TRBD1	TRBV5-4	14	.	TRBJ2-3
TGTGCCAGCAGCCCGGGGGTCCATAACACTGAAGCTTTCTTT	CASSPGVHNTEAFF	.	TRBV7-2	14	.	TRBJ1-1
TGTGCCAGCAGCCCTACAGGTTTCCGTGGCTACACCTTC	CASSPTGFRGYTF	.	TRBV7-9	13	.	TRBJ1-2
TGTGCCAGCAGAGGGCAGGGGGGAAGGACCGGGGAGCTGTTTTTT	CASRGQGGRTGELFF	.	TRBV2	15	.	TRBJ2-2
TGTGCCAGCACCCAGGGGCCCGCTAATGAAAAACTGTTTTTT	CASTQGPANEKLFF	.	TRBV7-8	14	.	TRBJ1-4
TGTGCCTCCACAGGGGGCGCGGATGGCTACACCTTC	CASTGGADGYTF	TRBD1	TRBV25-1	12	.	TRBJ1-2
TGTGCCAGCAGCGTCCGACAGCAAGAGACCCAGTACTTC	CASSVRQQETQYF	.	TRBV5-5	13	.	TRBJ2-5
TGTGCCAGCACCGCCCTTACAGGGGGGGGAGATACGCAGTATTTT	CASTALTGGGDTQYF	.	TRBV2	15	.	TRBJ2-3
TGTGCCACCCCTTTCTACGAGCAGTACTTC	CATPFYEQYF	.	TRBV27	10	once	TRBJ2-7
TGTGCCAGCAGCCAACAGGGGCGGGGGGGAGATACGCAGTATTTT	CASSQQGRGGDTQYF	TRBD2	TRBV3-1/TRBV3-2	15	.	TRBJ2-3
TGTGCCAGCAGCCCCCCACGACAGGGCCTAGCCAAAAACATTCAGTACTTC	CASSPPRQGLAKNIQYF	TRBD1	TRBV3-1/TRBV3-2	17	.	TRBJ2-4
TGTGCCAGCAGCGTACAGGGGGCTACTGAAGCTTTCTTT	CASSVQGATEAFF	TRBD1	TRBV12-3/TRBV12-4	13	few	TRBJ1-1
TGTGCCAGCACTCTAGGGGGGGGCCGGGCTACCTACGAGCAGTACTTC	CASTLGGGRATYEQYF	.	TRBV28	16	.	TRBJ2-7
TGTGCCAGCAGCCCTGGAGGGGCTGGCGATGATGAGCAGTTCTTC	CASSPGGAGDDEQFF	.	TRBV11-3	15	.	TRBJ2-1
TGTGCCAGCTCACCACTGGAGGGCGCCTCCTACGAGCAGTACTTC	CASSPLEGASYEQYF	.	TRBV18	15	.	TRBJ2-7
TGCGCCAGCAGCCCATCCGCGGGGAATGAGCAGTTCTTC	CASSPSAGNEQFF	.	TRBV5-1	13	once	TRBJ2-1
TGTGCCAGCAGTTTTCGCAGGGGAAGTGGCTACACCTTC	CASSFRRGSGYTF	.	TRBV27	13	.	TRBJ1-2
TGTGCCAGCAGTGAATTCGGGACAGGGGGTTACGAGCAGTACTTC	CASSEFGTGGYEQYF	TRBD1	TRBV2	15	.	TRBJ2-7
TGTGCCAGCAGCTTCCAAGCTGGTAGCGGCTACACCTTC	CASSFQAGSGYTF	.	TRBV5-6	13	.	TRBJ1-2
TGTGCCAGCAGCTTGGGCAGGGCGAACACTGAAGCTTTCTTT	CASSLGRANTEAFF	.	TRBV5-4	14	.	TRBJ1-1
TGTGCCATCAGTGATACGGGACAGGGGCCGCAGCCCCAGCATTTT	CAISDTGQGPQPQHF	TRBD1	TRBV10-3	15	.	TRBJ1-5
TGCGCCAGCAGCGCCCTAGCGGGAGAGGGAGAGACCCAGTACTTC	CASSALAGEGETQYF	TRBD2	TRBV5-1	15	.	TRBJ2-5
TGCGCCAGCAGCCAAGTGGGCAGTAATGAAAAACTGTTTTTT	CASSQVGSNEKLFF	.	TRBV4-3	14	.	TRBJ1-4
TGTGCCAGCAGCCAAACTACCTCTGGAAACACCATATATTTT	CASSQTTSGNTIYF	.	TRBV11-2	14	.	TRBJ1-3
TGTGCCAGCAGTCCCGGGACAGGGGGTTCACCCCTCCACTTT	CASSPGTGGSPLHF	TRBD1	TRBV27	14	.	TRBJ1-6
TGTGCCAGCAGCCAGCGGAGTAGCTACGAGCAGTACTTC	CASSQRSSYEQYF	.	TRBV3-1/TRBV3-2	13	.	TRBJ2-7
TGCGCCAGCAGCTTTGACAGGGTAGTAGTGAACACTGAAGCTTTCTTT	CASSFDRVVVNTEAFF	TRBD1	TRBV5-1	16	.	TRBJ1-1
TGCGCCAGCAGCCAAGTCGGGGCTAGCGGGAGTTTTCCTGGGGCCAACGTCCTGACTTTC	CASSQVGASGSFPGANVLTF	TRBD2	TRBV4-3	20	.	TRBJ2-6
TGTGCCAGCGCGATACCATCAATAACGGGTGAGCAGTTCTTC	CASAIPSITGEQFF	.	TRBV5-6	14	.	TRBJ2-1
TGTGCCAGCAGCCCGCAATCGGTGAACACTGAAGCTTTCTTT	CASSPQSVNTEAFF	.	TRBV9	14	.	TRBJ1-1